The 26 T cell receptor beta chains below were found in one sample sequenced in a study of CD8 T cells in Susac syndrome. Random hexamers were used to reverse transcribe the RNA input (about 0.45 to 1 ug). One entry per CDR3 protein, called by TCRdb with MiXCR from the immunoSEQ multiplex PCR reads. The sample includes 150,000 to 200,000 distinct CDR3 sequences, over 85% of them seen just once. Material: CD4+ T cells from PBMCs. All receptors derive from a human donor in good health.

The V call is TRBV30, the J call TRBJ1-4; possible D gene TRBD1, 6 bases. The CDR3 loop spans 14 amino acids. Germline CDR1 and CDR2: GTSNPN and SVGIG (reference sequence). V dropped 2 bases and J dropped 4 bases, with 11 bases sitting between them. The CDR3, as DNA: TGTGCCTGGAGTCCGGGACATAATAATGAAAAACTGTTTTTT. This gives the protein CAWSPGHNNEKLFF.

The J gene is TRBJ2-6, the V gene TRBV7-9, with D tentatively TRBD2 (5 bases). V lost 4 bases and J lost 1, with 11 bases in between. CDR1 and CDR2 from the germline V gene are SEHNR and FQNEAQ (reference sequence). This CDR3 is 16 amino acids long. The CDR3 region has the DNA TGTGCCAGCAGCTCCCTGTCGGGGTCTGGGGCCAACGTCCTGACTTTC. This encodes CASSSLSGSGANVLTF.

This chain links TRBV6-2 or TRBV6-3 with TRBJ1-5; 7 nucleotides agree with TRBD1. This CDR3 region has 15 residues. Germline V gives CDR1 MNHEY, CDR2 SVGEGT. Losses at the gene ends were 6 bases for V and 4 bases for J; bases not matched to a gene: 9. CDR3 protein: CASSAGQVSNQPQHF. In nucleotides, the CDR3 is TGTGCCAGCAGCGCCGGACAGGTGTCAAATCAGCCCCAGCATTTT.

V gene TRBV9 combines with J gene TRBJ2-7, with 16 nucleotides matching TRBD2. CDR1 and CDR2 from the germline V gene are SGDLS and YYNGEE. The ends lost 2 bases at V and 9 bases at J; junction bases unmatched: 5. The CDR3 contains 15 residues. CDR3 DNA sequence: TGTGCCAGCAGCGTCGGGACTAGCGGGAGGGGTGTGCAGTACTTC. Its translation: CASSVGTSGRGVQYF.

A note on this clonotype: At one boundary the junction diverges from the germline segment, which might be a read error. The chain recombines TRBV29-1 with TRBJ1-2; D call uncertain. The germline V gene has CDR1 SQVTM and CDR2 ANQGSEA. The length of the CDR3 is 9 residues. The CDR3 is CTTDGDGAF. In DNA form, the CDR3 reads TGCACCACGGACGGAGACGGGGCCTTC.

The CDR3 here is CASSFTGAQETQYF. As DNA, the CDR3 is TGTGCCAGCAGCTTTACAGGGGCCCAAGAGACCCAGTACTTC. V gene TRBV5-6 combines with J gene TRBJ2-5; 7 nucleotides match TRBD1. The CDR3 has 14 amino acids. J gave up 1 base and V 2 bases, and 2 bases lay outside the gene matches. Germline CDR1 SGHDT, CDR2 YYEEEE.

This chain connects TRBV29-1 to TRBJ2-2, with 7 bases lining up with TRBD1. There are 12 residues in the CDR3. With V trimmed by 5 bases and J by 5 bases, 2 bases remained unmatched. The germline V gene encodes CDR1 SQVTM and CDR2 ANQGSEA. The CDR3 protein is CSVNRGTGELFF. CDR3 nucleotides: TGCAGCGTTAACAGGGGAACCGGGGAGCTGTTTTTT.

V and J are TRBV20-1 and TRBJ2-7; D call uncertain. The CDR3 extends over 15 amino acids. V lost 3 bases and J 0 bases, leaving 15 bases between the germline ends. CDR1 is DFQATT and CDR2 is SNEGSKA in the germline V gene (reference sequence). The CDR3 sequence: CSARIKTVSSYEQYF. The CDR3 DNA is TGCAGTGCTAGGATCAAGACGGTGAGCTCCTACGAGCAGTACTTC.

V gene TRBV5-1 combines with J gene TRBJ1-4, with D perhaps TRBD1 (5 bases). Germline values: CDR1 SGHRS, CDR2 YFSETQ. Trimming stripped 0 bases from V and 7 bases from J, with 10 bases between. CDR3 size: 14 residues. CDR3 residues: CASSLEGRGEKLFF. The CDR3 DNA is TGCGCCAGCAGCTTGGAGGGAAGGGGTGAAAAACTGTTTTTT.

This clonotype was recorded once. The CDR3 DNA sequence: TGTGCCAGCAGCTCTCCCCTGGCGCCGCAAGAGACCCAGTACTTC. Translation gives CASSSPLAPQETQYF. The V and J genes are TRBV9 and TRBJ2-5, with D hard to call. Trimming cost V 4 bases and J 2 bases, with 15 bases left between them. Germline-derived CDR1 and CDR2 are SGDLS and YYNGEE. CDR3 length: 15 amino acids.

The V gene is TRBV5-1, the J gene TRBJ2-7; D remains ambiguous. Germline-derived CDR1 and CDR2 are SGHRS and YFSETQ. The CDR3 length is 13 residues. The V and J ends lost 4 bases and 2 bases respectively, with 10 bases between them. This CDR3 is CASSRPGAYEQYF. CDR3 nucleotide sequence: TGCGCCAGCAGCCGCCCGGGCGCCTACGAGCAGTACTTC. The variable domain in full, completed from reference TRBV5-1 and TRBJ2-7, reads KAGVTQTPRYLIKTRGQQVTLSCSPISGHRSVSWYQQTPGQGLQFLFEYFSETQRNKGNFPGRFSGRQFSNSRSEMNVSTLELGDSALYLCASSRPGAYEQYFGPGTRLTVT.

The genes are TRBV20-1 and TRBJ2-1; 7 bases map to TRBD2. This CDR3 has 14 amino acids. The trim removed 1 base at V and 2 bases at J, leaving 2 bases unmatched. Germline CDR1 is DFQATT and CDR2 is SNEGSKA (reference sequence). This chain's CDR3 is CSARVTSPYNEQFF. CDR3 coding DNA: TGCAGTGCTAGAGTGACTAGCCCCTACAATGAGCAGTTCTTC.

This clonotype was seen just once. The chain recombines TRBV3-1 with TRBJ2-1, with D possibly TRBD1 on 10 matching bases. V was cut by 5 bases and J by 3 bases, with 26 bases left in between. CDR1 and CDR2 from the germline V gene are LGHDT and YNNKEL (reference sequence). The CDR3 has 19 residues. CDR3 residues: CASSSGQGWSSGIYNEQFF. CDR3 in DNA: TGTGCCAGCAGCTCGGGACAGGGGTGGTCTAGCGGGATCTACAATGAGCAGTTCTTC.

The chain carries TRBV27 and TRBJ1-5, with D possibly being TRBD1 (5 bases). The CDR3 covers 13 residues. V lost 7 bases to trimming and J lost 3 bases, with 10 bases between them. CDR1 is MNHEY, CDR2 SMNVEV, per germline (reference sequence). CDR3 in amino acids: CASTREPNQPQHF. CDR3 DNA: TGTGCCAGCACCAGGGAGCCCAATCAGCCCCAGCATTTT.

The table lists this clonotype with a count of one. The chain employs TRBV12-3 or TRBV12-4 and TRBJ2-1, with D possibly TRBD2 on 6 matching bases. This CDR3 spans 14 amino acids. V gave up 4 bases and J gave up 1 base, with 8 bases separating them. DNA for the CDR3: TGTGCCAGCAGTTCGGGACTTTCCTACAATGAGCAGTTCTTC. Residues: CASSSGLSYNEQFF.

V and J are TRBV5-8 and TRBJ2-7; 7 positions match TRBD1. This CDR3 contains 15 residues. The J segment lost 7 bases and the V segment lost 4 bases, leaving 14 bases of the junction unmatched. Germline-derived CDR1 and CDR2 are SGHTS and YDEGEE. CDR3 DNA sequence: TGTGCCAGCAGCACCCGGGACAGCCCCCCCCTGGAGCAGTACTTC. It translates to CASSTRDSPPLEQYF.

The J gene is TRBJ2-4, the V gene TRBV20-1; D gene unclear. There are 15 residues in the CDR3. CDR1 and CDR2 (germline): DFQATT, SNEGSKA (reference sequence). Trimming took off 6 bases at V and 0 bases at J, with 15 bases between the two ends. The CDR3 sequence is CSAWRETLAKNIQYF. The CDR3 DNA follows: TGCAGTGCCTGGCGAGAGACTCTAGCCAAAAACATTCAGTACTTC.

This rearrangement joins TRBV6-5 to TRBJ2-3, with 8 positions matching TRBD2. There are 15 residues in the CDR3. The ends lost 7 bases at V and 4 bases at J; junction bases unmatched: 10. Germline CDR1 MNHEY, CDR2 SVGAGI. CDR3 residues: CASKSGRAPADTQYF. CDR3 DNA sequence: TGTGCCAGCAAGTCCGGGAGGGCCCCCGCAGATACGCAGTATTTT.

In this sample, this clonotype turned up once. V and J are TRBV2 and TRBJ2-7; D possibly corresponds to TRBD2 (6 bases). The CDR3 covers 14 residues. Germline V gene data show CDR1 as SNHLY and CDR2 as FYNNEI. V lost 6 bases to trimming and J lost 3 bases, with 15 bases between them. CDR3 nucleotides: TGTGCCAGCAGCCGTAGGACGGGACTCTACGAGCAGTACTTC. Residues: CASSRRTGLYEQYF.

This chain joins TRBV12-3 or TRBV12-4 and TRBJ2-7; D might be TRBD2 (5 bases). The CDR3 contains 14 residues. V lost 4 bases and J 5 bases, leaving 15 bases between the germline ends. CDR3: CASSYRLARDEQYF. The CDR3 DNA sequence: TGTGCCAGCAGTTATCGTCTAGCTAGGGACGAGCAGTACTTC.

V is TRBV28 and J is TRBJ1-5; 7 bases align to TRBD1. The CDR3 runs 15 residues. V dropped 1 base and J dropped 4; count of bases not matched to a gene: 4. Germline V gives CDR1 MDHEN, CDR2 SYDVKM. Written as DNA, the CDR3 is TGTGCCAGCAGTTTATCAGGGGGACTAAATCAGCCCCAGCATTTT. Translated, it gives CASSLSGGLNQPQHF.

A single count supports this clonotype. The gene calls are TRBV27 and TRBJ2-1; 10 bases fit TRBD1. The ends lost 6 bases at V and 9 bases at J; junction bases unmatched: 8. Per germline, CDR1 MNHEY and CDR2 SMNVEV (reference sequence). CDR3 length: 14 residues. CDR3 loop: CASSGQGETGEQFF. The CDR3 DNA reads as TGTGCCAGCAGCGGACAGGGGGAAACGGGTGAGCAGTTCTTC.

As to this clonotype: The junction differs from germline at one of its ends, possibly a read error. The CDR3 sequence: CASSYSSSQTVGYGYTF. CDR3 sequence (DNA): TGCGCCAGCAGTTACTCGAGTTCGCAGACAGTAGGCTATGGCTACACCTTC. V is TRBV6-5 and J is TRBJ1-2, with D maybe TRBD1 (5 bases). The germline gives CDR1 MNHEY, CDR2 SVGAGI. CDR3 length: 17 amino acids.

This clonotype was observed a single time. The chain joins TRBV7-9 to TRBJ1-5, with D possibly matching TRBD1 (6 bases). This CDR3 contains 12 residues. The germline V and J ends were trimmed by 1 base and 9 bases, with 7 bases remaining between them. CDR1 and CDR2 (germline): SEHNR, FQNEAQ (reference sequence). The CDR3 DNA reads TGTGCCAGCAGCTTAGGGGGGGCGCCCCAGCATTTT. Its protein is CASSLGGAPQHF.

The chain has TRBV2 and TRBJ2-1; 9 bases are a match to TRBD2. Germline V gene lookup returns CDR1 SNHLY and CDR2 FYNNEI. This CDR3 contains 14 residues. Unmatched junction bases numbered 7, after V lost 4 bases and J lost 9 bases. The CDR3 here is CASSAGREGSEQFF. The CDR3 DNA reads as TGTGCCAGCAGTGCCGGGCGGGAGGGGAGTGAGCAGTTCTTC.

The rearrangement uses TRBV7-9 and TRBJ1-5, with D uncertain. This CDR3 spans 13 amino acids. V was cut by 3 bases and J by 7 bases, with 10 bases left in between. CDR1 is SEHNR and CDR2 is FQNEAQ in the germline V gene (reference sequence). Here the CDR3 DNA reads TGTGCCAGCAGCTTTGGGGAGCGGCAGCCCCAGCATTTT. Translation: CASSFGERQPQHF.